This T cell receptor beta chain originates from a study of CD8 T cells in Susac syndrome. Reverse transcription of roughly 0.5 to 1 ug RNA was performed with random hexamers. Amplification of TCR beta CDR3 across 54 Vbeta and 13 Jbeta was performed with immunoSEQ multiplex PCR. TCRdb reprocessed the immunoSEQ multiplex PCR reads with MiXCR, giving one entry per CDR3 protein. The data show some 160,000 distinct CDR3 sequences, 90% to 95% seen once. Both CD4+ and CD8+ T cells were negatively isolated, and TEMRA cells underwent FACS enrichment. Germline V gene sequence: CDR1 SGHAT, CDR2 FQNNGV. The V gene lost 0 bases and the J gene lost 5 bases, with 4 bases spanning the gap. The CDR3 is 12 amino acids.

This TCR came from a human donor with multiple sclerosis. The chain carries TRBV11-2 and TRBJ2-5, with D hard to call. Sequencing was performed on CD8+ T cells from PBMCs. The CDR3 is CASSLDMETQYF. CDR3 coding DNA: TGTGCCAGCAGCTTAGATATGGAGACCCAGTACTTC.